The 14 T cell receptor beta chains presented below share a single source sample, sequenced in a study of metastatic and nonmetastatic thyroid tumors. Each patient went into thyroid surgery without having received any treatment. Using MiXCR, TCRdb reanalyzed the PCR reads. The table has about 92,000 clones, approximately 15% seen once. Material: blood. These receptors all stem from a female donor with papillary thyroid cancer or a benign thyroid nodule (not recorded which). Some clones in this sample may be carry-over from other donors' samples.

This clone was seen at least ten times. The rearrangement joins TRBV20-1 to TRBJ1-4; maybe TRBD1 (5 bases). V lost 2 bases to trimming and J lost 2 bases, with 15 bases between them. The CDR3 is made up of 16 amino acids. Germline-derived CDR1 and CDR2 are DFQATT and SNEGSKA (reference sequence). The DNA for the CDR3 is TGCAGTGCTAGAAGCTTAAGGGGCCGTACTAATGAAAAACTGTTTTTT. Translating it yields CSARSLRGRTNEKLFF.

This clone was seen ten or more times. This chain connects TRBV7-9 to TRBJ1-4; TRBD1 aligns across 7 bases. Germline V gene lookup returns CDR1 SEHNR and CDR2 FQNEAQ (reference sequence). Germline trimming cut 5 bases from V and 3 bases from J; bases unmatched to any gene: 6. This CDR3 region has 15 residues. CDR3 protein: CASSTRQGSNEKLFF. The CDR3 DNA is TGTGCCAGCAGCACCCGACAGGGCTCTAATGAAAAACTGTTTTTT.

This clone appeared many times. The chain uses TRBV10-1 and TRBJ2-1, with D perhaps given as TRBD1 or TRBD2 (6 bases each). Germline-derived CDR1 and CDR2 are WNHNN and SYGVQD (reference sequence). Deletions cut 0 bases from V and 4 bases from J, with 13 bases between. This CDR3 has 16 residues. CDR3 sequence: CASSESFGGLYNEQFF. The CDR3 nucleotides are TGCGCCAGCAGTGAGTCTTTTGGGGGGCTATACAATGAGCAGTTCTTC.

This clone was picked up a small number of times. At one end the junction does not follow the germline gene, possibly because of a read error. DNA of the CDR3: TGTGCCACCAGCAGAGATACAGGGGGCGTCTACGATCAGTACTTC. Protein sequence: CATSRDTGGVYDQYF. V is TRBV15 and J is TRBJ2-7; TRBD1 matches 9 bases. The CDR3 covers 15 residues. The germline V gene has CDR1 LNHNV and CDR2 YYDKDF (reference sequence).

This rearrangement joins TRBV28 to TRBJ1-5, with no clear D. This CDR3 spans 14 amino acids. V was pared by 7 bases and J by 0 bases, with 10 bases between. Per the germline V gene, CDR1 is MDHEN and CDR2 is SYDVKM. CDR3 in DNA: TGTGCCAGCAAGTTAGGGAATAGCAATCAGCCCCAGCATTTT. Translated: CASKLGNSNQPQHF.

This clone was seen a few times. V is TRBV5-4 and J is TRBJ1-1, with 7 positions matching TRBD1. The junction had 5 bases not matched to a gene; V was cut back by 4 bases and J by 5 bases. Germline-derived CDR1 and CDR2 are SGHNT and YYREEE (reference sequence). The CDR3 totals 13 residues. In DNA, the CDR3 is TGTGCCAGCAGCATAGACAGGGAAACTGAAGCTTTCTTT. Protein product: CASSIDRETEAFF.

This clone was seen repeatedly, ten times or more. For the CDR3, the DNA is TGTGCCAGCAGCTTAGATCCTAGAACCCACCGGGACATAAGTGAAAAACTGTTTTTT. Its translation: CASSLDPRTHRDISEKLFF. This rearrangement joins TRBV11-2 to TRBJ1-4; tentative D call: TRBD1 (6 bases). V was pared by 0 bases and J by 7 bases, with 24 bases between. Germline values: CDR1 SGHAT, CDR2 FQNNGV. This CDR3 comprises 19 residues. The complete variable domain, with remaining parts taken from reference TRBV11-2 and TRBJ1-4, reads EAGVAQSPRYKIIEKRQSVAFWCNPISGHATLYWYQQILGQGPKLLIQFQNNGVVDDSQLPKDRFSAERLKGVDSTLKIQPAKLEDSAVYLCASSLDPRTHRDISEKLFFGSGTQLSVL.

Ten or more counts support this clone. The chain uses TRBV5-8 and TRBJ1-2, with D perhaps TRBD1 (5 bases). This CDR3 has 15 amino acids. Germline V CDR1 and CDR2: SGHTS, YDEGEE. Trimming took 1 base from V and 9 from J, leaving 19 bases between them. For the CDR3, the DNA is TGTGCCAGCAGCTTGACCACCCTAAACAGGAGACGCTACACCTTC. The encoded protein is CASSLTTLNRRRYTF.

This clone was recorded many times. No conserved phenylalanine or tryptophan ends this CDR3, so it is likely a read error. The DNA is omitted, as the CDR3 cannot be located on it reliably, and the CDR3 follows TCRdb's listing. The CDR3 sequence is CARMVVGRDEQSGGGQ. This rearrangement joins TRBV6-4 to TRBJ2-3; TRBD1, the table's D call, lacks a check against the DNA. Germline V gives CDR1 MRHNA, CDR2 SNTAGT. The CDR3 region is 16 residues in length, termini included.

CDR3 sequence (DNA): TGCGCCAGCAGCCAAGGGTTCCCCACAGGGAGGAGCAATCAGCCCCAGCATTTT. Amino acid sequence: CASSQGFPTGRSNQPQHF. V and J are TRBV4-1 and TRBJ1-5; D perhaps matches TRBD1 (6 bases). The CDR3 is made up of 18 amino acids. Trimming removed 1 base at V and 1 base at J, with 17 bases between. Per the germline V gene, CDR1 is MGHRA and CDR2 is YSYEKL.

The table lists this clone with many counts. The rearrangement links TRBV19 to TRBJ2-5, with TRBD2 as a possible D gene (6 bases). The CDR3 runs 16 residues. Germline assignment: CDR1 LNHDA and CDR2 SQIVND (reference sequence). The ends were cut back, 5 bases at V and 4 bases at J, with 20 bases in the middle. DNA for the CDR3: TGTGCCAGTAGTTCCACGGGGGTGTCGGGAAGAGAGACCCAGTACTTC. As protein: CASSSTGVSGRETQYF. Full variable domain (rest looked up from reference TRBV19 and TRBJ2-5): DGGITQSPKYLFRKEGQNVTLSCEQNLNHDAMYWYRQDPGQGLRLIYYSQIVNDFQKGDIAEGYSVSREKKESFPLTVTSAQKNPTAFYLCASSSTGVSGRETQYFGPGTRLLVL.

This clone was counted a few times. The V gene is TRBV4-2, the J gene TRBJ2-6; D is perhaps TRBD1 or TRBD2 (5 bases each). Germline values: CDR1 LGHNA, CDR2 YNFKEQ. The CDR3 runs to 19 residues. V was cut by 4 bases and J by 0 bases, with 19 bases left in between. CDR3: CASSPGAGRGNSGANVLTF. The CDR3 nucleotides are TGTGCCAGCAGCCCCGGGGCAGGGAGAGGAAACTCTGGGGCCAACGTCCTGACTTTC.

This clone was recorded many times. The chain recombines TRBV5-1 with TRBJ1-2; a weak D match, TRBD1 (6 bases). This CDR3 is built from 12 residues. The germline V gene has CDR1 SGHRS and CDR2 YFSETQ. The V end was cut by 3 bases, the J end by 7 bases, with 10 bases between. CDR3 amino acids: CASSSPDSGYTF. The CDR3 DNA sequence: TGCGCCAGCAGCTCGCCGGACAGTGGCTACACCTTC.

This clone was recorded a few times. The rearrangement uses TRBV30 and TRBJ2-2; D not resolved. Trimming took 2 bases from V and 2 from J, leaving 15 bases between them. The CDR3 has 16 amino acids. Germline V lookup: CDR1 GTSNPN, CDR2 SVGIG (reference sequence). CDR3 bases: TGTGCCTGGAGTCCCACGATAGCTTTTAACACCGGGGAGCTGTTTTTT. Translated, it gives CAWSPTIAFNTGELFF. Drawing the rest from reference TRBV30 and TRBJ2-2, the complete variable domain is SQTIHQWPATLVQPVGSPLSLECTVEGTSNPNLYWYRQAAGRGLQLLFYSVGIGQISSEVPQNLSASRPQDRQFILSSKKLLLSDSGFYLCAWSPTIAFNTGELFFGEGSRLTVL.